This T cell receptor (beta chain) was recovered during a study of shared clonotypes between healthy human individuals. Study as a whole: Donors were a couple of women and a few men aged 18 to 49.

On this clone itself: What it recognizes is unknown.

Several immunoSEQ plates received, in even portions, the genomic DNA of each subset. It was around 180 ng DNA, about 30,000 T cell genomes, that sorted-subset replicate PCRs used. Generated by immunoSEQ multiplex PCR, the TCRdb table keeps only in-frame clones and is missing some. The sample shows more than 1 million clones, around 78% of them seen only once. Germline V CDR1 and CDR2: GTSNPN, SVGIG (reference sequence). CDR3 length: 15 amino acids. Findings of the study overall: Naive CD4 clonotypes were shared across several donors at around 5.4%.

The sequenced sample was memory CD4+ T cells from PBMCs. As to subset: CD45RA-negative fraction. This receptor was taken from a man aged 18 to 30 in good health. Some clones in this sample may be carry-over from other donors' samples. The chain combines TRBV30 with TRBJ2-5; 8 nucleotides match TRBD2. The J call may be in error: the DNA end matches TRBJ2-7 better. CDR3 DNA sequence: TGTGCCTGGAGTGTACCCGGGAGGGCCGAGTACGAGCAGTACTTC. This translates into CAWSVPGRAEYEQYF.